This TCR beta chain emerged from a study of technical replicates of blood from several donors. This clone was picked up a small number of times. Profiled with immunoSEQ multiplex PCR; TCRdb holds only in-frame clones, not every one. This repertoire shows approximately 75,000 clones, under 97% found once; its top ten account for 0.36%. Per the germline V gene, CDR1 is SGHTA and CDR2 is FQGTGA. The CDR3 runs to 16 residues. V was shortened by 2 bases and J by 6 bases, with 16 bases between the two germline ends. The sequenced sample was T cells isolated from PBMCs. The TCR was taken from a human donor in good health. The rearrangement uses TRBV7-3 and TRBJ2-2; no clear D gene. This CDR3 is CASSLQSPRSAGELFF. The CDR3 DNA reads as TGTGCCAGCAGCTTACAGTCCCCTAGGTCGGCCGGGGAGCTGTTTTTT.